This T cell receptor (beta chain) was retrieved from a study of beta chain features in type 1 diabetes. As for the study in general: What patients shared with healthy donors was a similar profile of age, gender and cell yields. Overall study results and limits: All four CD4+ subsets from Type 1 diabetes patients carried moderately but significantly shorter TCRB CDR3s.

On average, the one heparinised blood draw given by each donor was approximately 100 mL. The study reverse transcribed the entire isolated RNA, so it sequenced expressed TCRB transcripts. TCRdb's copy holds only in-frame clones and misses some; the assay was immunoSEQ multiplex PCR. The data contain about 650,000 clones, roughly 12% of them singletons. This clone was seen only a few times. Its matching antigen is unknown. CDR3 length equals 16 residues. V gave up 5 bases and J gave up 0 bases, with 16 bases separating them. Per germline, CDR1 SGHRS and CDR2 YFSETQ. The genes are TRBV5-1 and TRBJ2-3; D is unclear. The sample taken for sequencing was naive CD4+ T cells from blood. The sequence came from a man aged 25 to 45 with type 1 diabetes. CDR3 protein: CASSQTGYSSTDTQYF. In nucleotides, the CDR3 is TGCGCCAGCAGTCAGACCGGATATTCTAGCACAGATACGCAGTATTTT.